The entry that follows covers one TCR beta chain sequence. What it binds is not known. Germline V CDR1 and CDR2: SGHTA, FQGNSA. The CDR3 length is 16 residues. The V end lost 5 bases, the J end lost 4 bases, and 18 bases lay between the germline ends. In building TCR beta libraries, iRepertoire HTBI primers were used together with Arm-PCR of CDR3 regions. Each CDR3 protein gets one entry after TCRdb re-called the multiplex PCR reads with MiXCR. The table shows 400,000 to 500,000 distinct CDR3 sequences, with 12% to 15% occurring only once. The entry originates in a study of regulatory T cells in long-lasting Graves disease. Study-wide points: Favoring TRBV28, TRBJ1-2 and TRBJ2-5 was a feature seen in persistent disease.

This sample's time point: newly diagnosed GD, antithyroid drugs for less than 3 months. Extracted RNA from PBMCs served as the source of the TCR library. Patients hailed from an endocrinology department in Xi'an, China. The sample also formed part of further work on T cells in Graves' hyperthyroidism and ophthalmopathy. From that second work: Most thyroid clonotypes that were expanded above 0.001 also turned up in blood.

This TCR came from a woman in her fifties or sixties with Graves disease. This rearrangement joins TRBV7-2 to TRBJ1-5; D gene unclear. The sequences come from peripheral blood mononuclear cells (PBMCs), collected at new diagnosis, from a patient treated with antithyroid drugs. The CDR3 DNA sequence: TGTGCCAGCAGCCAAGTAGGTGGTGGGGATAATCAGCCCCAGCATTTT. It translates to CASSQVGGGDNQPQHF.